Each of the 2 T cell receptor beta chains below was sequenced from the same sample in a study of T cells after yellow fever vaccination. MiXCR was run by TCRdb on the 5' RACE reads, yielding one entry per CDR3 protein. The sample comprises 200,000 to 300,000 distinct CDR3 sequences, 5.5% to 8.5% of which are singletons, and 0.85% to 1.2% rests with the top ten. The material was CD4+ T cells sorted from PBMCs, obtained on the day of the yellow fever booster vaccination. These receptors originate from a man aged 25 to 40 who received the YFV17D yellow fever vaccine.

This clonotype has a count of ten or more. This sequence joins TRBV5-1 and TRBJ2-1; unclear D gene. The CDR3 loop spans 15 amino acids. Trimming removed 0 bases at V and 1 base at J, with 8 bases between. Looked up from germline, CDR1 is SGHRS and CDR2 is YFSETQ. The CDR3 nucleotides read TGCGCCAGCAGCTTGGCGGCAGGTTCCTACAATGAGCAGTTCTTC. Protein sequence: CASSLAAGSYNEQFF.

The chain carries TRBV5-5 and TRBJ1-3; 7 nucleotides agree with TRBD1. There are 13 residues in the CDR3. CDR1 is SGHKS and CDR2 is YYEKEE in the germline V gene (reference sequence). V lost 4 bases and J lost 8; bases outside the gene matches: 6. The CDR3 spells CASSDDRADTIYF. CDR3 nucleotides: TGTGCCAGCAGCGACGACAGGGCGGACACCATATATTTT.